The 16 T cell receptor beta chains below come from one sample, sequenced in a study of early T cells in non-severe SARS-CoV-2 infection (dated by TCRdb to the early 2020s). Library preparation used 5' RACE. TCRdb shows the sequencer as NextSeq 500. TCRdb passed the public sequencing reads through fastp at Q25 and MiXCR, retaining productive beta sequences. Duplicate CDR3 protein sequences are folded into a single record with the most common DNA and genes. This sample gives some 49,000 distinct CDR3 sequences in total; 12% of them show up just once. Approximately 8.5% of the sample rests with the top ten. Sequenced: whole blood. All receptors come from an adult who was a healthcare worker with PCR-confirmed SARS-CoV-2 infection or an uninfected control (not recorded which).

In this sample, this clonotype turned up many times. V gene TRBV27 combines with J gene TRBJ2-7, with TRBD1 matching 8 bases. The germline gives CDR1 MNHEY, CDR2 SMNVEV (reference sequence). This CDR3 contains 15 residues. With V trimmed by 2 bases and J by 9 bases, 12 bases remained unmatched. CDR3 DNA sequence: TGTGCCAGCAGTTTAGTTGGGACAGGTAACTTTGGGCAGTACTTC. Its protein is CASSLVGTGNFGQYF.

The table lists this clonotype with many counts. V usage is TRBV7-2 and J usage is TRBJ2-3; unclear D gene. Trimming cost V 8 bases and J 7 bases, with 10 bases left between them. The CDR3 contains 11 residues. Per germline, CDR1 SGHTA and CDR2 FQGNSA. CDR3 in amino acids: CASLRENTQYF. The CDR3 region has the DNA TGTGCCAGCCTCAGAGAAAATACGCAGTATTTT.

V and J are TRBV6-2 or TRBV6-3 and TRBJ2-7; the match to TRBD1 covers 9 bases. The junction had 8 bases not matched to a gene; V was cut back by 9 bases and J by 5 bases. CDR3 length: 13 residues. The germline gives CDR1 MNHEY, CDR2 SVGEGT. The CDR3 DNA sequence: TGTGCCAGTTCGGACAGGGGTATCCACGAGCAGTACTTC. Translating it yields CASSDRGIHEQYF.

This clonotype has ten or more counts. The V and J genes are TRBV6-2 or TRBV6-3 and TRBJ1-4; D uncertain. Germline V CDR1 and CDR2: MNHEY, SVGEGT. The CDR3 has 13 residues. The V and J ends lost 2 bases and 6 bases respectively, with 7 bases between them. The CDR3 region has the DNA TGTGCCAGCAGTTACCCGATGGATGAAAAACTGTTTTTT. Translating gives CASSYPMDEKLFF.

A few counts support this clonotype. The rearrangement joins TRBV2 to TRBJ2-2; TRBD1 matches at 11 bases. V lost 1 base and J lost 5; bases outside the gene matches: 3. This CDR3 is built from 16 residues. Germline V gene sequence: CDR1 SNHLY, CDR2 FYNNEI. The CDR3 reads CASSEGGTGGTGELFF. CDR3 coding DNA: TGTGCCAGCAGTGAAGGAGGGACAGGGGGAACCGGGGAGCTGTTTTTT.

In its sample, this clonotype was seen many times. The chain couples TRBV14 to TRBJ1-3, with unresolved D. The CDR3 spans 14 residues. V dropped 4 bases and J dropped 2 bases, with 9 bases sitting between them. Germline CDR1 is SGHDN and CDR2 is FVKESK. CDR3 DNA sequence: TGTGCCAGCAGCCTAAGAGGGACTGGAAACACCATATATTTT. It translates to CASSLRGTGNTIYF.

Only a few counts were recorded for this clonotype. The CDR3 DNA reads as TGTGCCAGCAGCCAAGGGGCGGGAGGGCCTGGAAACATTCAGTACTTC. Translated, it gives CASSQGAGGPGNIQYF. The chain is built from TRBV4-2 and TRBJ2-4, with 9 positions matching TRBD2. The V and J ends lost 1 base and 6 bases, in that order; junction bases with no gene match: 7. The length of the CDR3 is 16 residues. Germline loops: CDR1 LGHNA, CDR2 YNFKEQ.

This clonotype was detected many times. This rearrangement joins TRBV4-1 to TRBJ1-5; unclear D gene. Deletions cut 1 base from V and 4 bases from J, with 8 bases between. Per germline, CDR1 MGHRA and CDR2 YSYEKL. The CDR3 has 14 residues. The CDR3, as DNA: TGCGCCAGCAGCCAAGTAACAGATAATCAGCCCCAGCATTTT. Encoded protein: CASSQVTDNQPQHF.

This clonotype was seen ten or more times. This chain joins TRBV6-2 or TRBV6-3 and TRBJ2-3, with TRBD2 matching over 7 bases. The CDR3 is made up of 17 amino acids. Germline lookup yields CDR1 MNHEY and CDR2 SVGEGT. The trim removed 2 bases at V and 0 bases at J, leaving 8 bases unmatched. The DNA for the CDR3 is TGTGCCAGCAGTTACACCCCTTGGCGGGGGAGCACAGATACGCAGTATTTT. Its translation is CASSYTPWRGSTDTQYF.

The chain recombines TRBV11-2 with TRBJ2-1, with 16 bases fitting TRBD2. Per the germline V gene, CDR1 is SGHAT and CDR2 is FQNNGV. V was clipped by 4 bases and J by 0 bases; unmatched bases: 12. This CDR3 spans 21 amino acids. The CDR3 bases are TGTGCCAGCAGCTCACACCCCGGGACTAGCGGGGGGGGAAGCTCCTACAATGAGCAGTTCTTC. Translating it yields CASSSHPGTSGGGSSYNEQFF.

This clonotype was counted at least ten times. The chain has TRBV27 and TRBJ1-1, with TRBD1 matching over 9 bases. Germline V gene lookup returns CDR1 MNHEY and CDR2 SMNVEV (reference sequence). The CDR3 covers 14 residues. The J segment lost 5 bases and the V segment lost 3 bases, leaving 4 bases of the junction unmatched. CDR3: CASSFSDRGTEAFF. As DNA, the CDR3 is TGTGCCAGCAGTTTTAGCGACAGGGGGACTGAAGCTTTCTTT.

This rearrangement joins TRBV6-1 to TRBJ1-5, with D unresolved. Germline V CDR1 and CDR2: MNHNS, SASEGT. The CDR3 spans 13 residues. Between the trimmed V and J ends, which lost 4 bases and 4 bases, there was a span of 8 bases. In DNA form, the CDR3 reads TGTGCCAGCAGTGCCGAGGCTAATCAGCCCCAGCATTTT. Residues: CASSAEANQPQHF.

This clonotype was counted ten times or more. The gene calls are TRBV29-1 and TRBJ2-7; tentative D call: TRBD1 (6 bases). CDR3 size: 12 residues. Per germline, CDR1 SQVTM and CDR2 ANQGSEA. V lost 7 bases to trimming and J lost 0 bases, with 10 bases between them. In nucleotides, the CDR3 is TGCAGCGCCGGGACAAACTCCTACGAGCAGTACTTC. It translates to CSAGTNSYEQYF.

This clonotype was counted only a few times. The chain has TRBV5-1 and TRBJ2-5, with 10 bases identical to TRBD2. Germline trimming cut 0 bases from V and 4 bases from J; bases unmatched to any gene: 3. CDR1 SGHRS and CDR2 YFSETQ come from the germline V gene. The CDR3 loop spans 15 amino acids. The CDR3 spells CASSLGLAGAETQYF. CDR3 coding DNA: TGCGCCAGCAGCTTGGGTCTAGCGGGAGCAGAGACCCAGTACTTC. Full variable domain (remainder filled in from reference TRBV5-1 and TRBJ2-5): KAGVTQTPRYLIKTRGQQVTLSCSPISGHRSVSWYQQTPGQGLQFLFEYFSETQRNKGNFPGRFSGRQFSNSRSEMNVSTLELGDSALYLCASSLGLAGAETQYFGPGTRLLVL.

This clonotype was counted ten times or more. The chain carries TRBV29-1 and TRBJ2-3; D not certain. The CDR3 is 13 residues long. Looked up from germline, CDR1 is SQVTM and CDR2 is ANQGSEA. V was trimmed by 5 bases and J by 0 bases, leaving 9 bases between them. As DNA, the CDR3 is TGCAGCGTTAATTTGGGGAGCACAGATACGCAGTATTTT. It specifies CSVNLGSTDTQYF.

This clonotype was detected only a few times. The chain links TRBV12-3 or TRBV12-4 to TRBJ2-5, with D perhaps matching TRBD2 (5 bases). The CDR3 spans 15 residues. The V and J ends lost 2 bases and 2 bases respectively, with 12 bases between them. The DNA of the CDR3 is TGTGCCAGCAGTTTACGCGAACCGGGGCAAGAGACCCAGTACTTC. Its protein is CASSLREPGQETQYF.